These 26 T cell receptor beta chains were sequenced from one sample in a study of human T cells and chemical hapten exposure. MiXCR was run by TCRdb on the RACE reads, yielding one entry per CDR3 protein. The sample yields over 300,000 distinct CDR3 sequences, approximately 5% seen once. Regarding time point: pre-sensitization, week 0. Noted treatment: therapeutic diphenylcyclopropenone sensitization with weekly scalp DPC. The input for sequencing was whole blood, taken in connection with sensitization to the hapten diphenylcyclopropenone (DPC). The receptors here all came from a woman aged 50 to 65 with alopecia areata. Some clones in this sample may be carry-over from other donors' samples.

This clonotype was detected many times. V usage is TRBV5-1 and J usage is TRBJ1-3; D is uncertain. The V gene lost 1 base and the J gene lost 4 bases, with 15 bases spanning the gap. CDR1 SGHRS and CDR2 YFSETQ come from the germline V gene. The length of the CDR3 is 16 residues. Written as DNA, the CDR3 is TGCGCCAGCAGCTTGACCCCCGAGTCGACAGGAAACACCATATATTTT. This sequence encodes CASSLTPESTGNTIYF.

This clonotype was found a few times. The gene calls are TRBV28 and TRBJ2-6; D gene ambiguous. The germline CDR1 and CDR2 sequences are MDHEN and SYDVKM. Trimming cost V 2 bases and J 0 bases, with 11 bases left between them. CDR3 length: 17 residues. CDR3 bases: TGTGCCAGCAGTTTAGCTAGTGTGATCTCTGGGGCCAACGTCCTGACTTTC. Translation: CASSLASVISGANVLTF.

The chain couples TRBV7-8 to TRBJ1-1; tentative D call: TRBD1 (6 bases). This CDR3 comprises 14 residues. Germline V gene data show CDR1 as SGHVS and CDR2 as FQNEAQ. Between the trimmed V and J ends, which lost 6 bases and 5 bases, there was a span of 16 bases. DNA of the CDR3: TGTGCCAGCAGGAATAGCAGGGGTCAAACTGAAGCTTTCTTT. This translates into CASRNSRGQTEAFF.

This clonotype has at least ten counts. J is TRBJ2-3 and V is TRBV9; unclear D gene. The V end lost 0 bases, the J end lost 6 bases, and 14 bases lay between the germline ends. The CDR3 has 15 residues. CDR1 and CDR2 from the germline V gene are SGDLS and YYNGEE. In nucleotides, the CDR3 is TGTGCCAGCAGCGTAGGGGCTAATCCGCGGGATACGCAGTATTTT. Amino acid sequence: CASSVGANPRDTQYF.

The rearrangement links TRBV7-8 to TRBJ1-3; perhaps TRBD1 as D (5 bases). The germline CDR1 and CDR2 sequences are SGHVS and FQNEAQ. CDR3 length equals 15 residues. Trimming removed 5 bases from V and 1 base from J, with 12 bases in between. CDR3 loop: CASSQSTVSGNTIYF. The CDR3 DNA sequence: TGTGCCAGCAGCCAGTCGACAGTGTCTGGAAACACCATATATTTT.

This chain connects TRBV7-2 to TRBJ2-7; perhaps D is TRBD1 or TRBD2 (5 bases each). The CDR3 sequence is 13 residues long. CDR1 and CDR2 (germline): SGHTA, FQGNSA. V lost 10 bases and J lost 4, with 17 bases in between. CDR3 sequence (DNA): TGTGCCACCTCACCGGGACCGCTTTACGAGCAGTACTTC. Protein sequence: CATSPGPLYEQYF.

This clonotype has a count of ten or more. The J gene is TRBJ1-4, the V gene TRBV12-3 or TRBV12-4; D might be TRBD1 (6 bases). The CDR3 spans 15 residues. The V gene lost 5 bases and the J gene lost 8 bases, with 18 bases spanning the gap. In nucleotides, the CDR3 is TGTGCCAGCAGTAAGGATTGGGACACAGGCGAAAAACTGTTTTTT. Translation gives CASSKDWDTGEKLFF.

This clonotype has only a few counts. V is TRBV9 and J is TRBJ2-7, with D perhaps matching TRBD1 (6 bases). This CDR3 region has 12 residues. Germline CDR1 reads SGDLS; CDR2 reads YYNGEE. Trimming removed 0 bases from V and 6 bases from J, with 7 bases in between. CDR3 in amino acids: CASSVGGGEQYF. The CDR3 coding sequence is TGTGCCAGCAGCGTAGGAGGGGGCGAGCAGTACTTC. Full variable domain (remainder filled in from reference TRBV9 and TRBJ2-7): DSGVTQTPKHLITATGQRVTLRCSPRSGDLSVYWYQQSLDQGLQFLIQYYNGEERAKGNILERFSAQQFPDLHSELNLSSLELGDSALYFCASSVGGGEQYFGPGTRLTVT.

This clonotype has ten or more counts. The CDR3 spells CSVLYQGDEQYF. CDR3 DNA: TGCAGCGTTCTTTACCAGGGGGACGAGCAGTACTTC. The V and J genes are TRBV29-1 and TRBJ2-7, with 7 bases matching TRBD1. With 5 bases clipped from V and 5 bases from J, the junction kept 6 bases outside the gene matches. The CDR3 length is 12 residues. Germline assignment: CDR1 SQVTM and CDR2 ANQGSEA.

This clonotype was picked up a small number of times. CDR3 DNA: TGTGCCAGCAGTTTTTCAGGCGGCTACACCTTC. This codes for CASSFSGGYTF. The chain carries TRBV12-3 or TRBV12-4 and TRBJ1-2; D call uncertain. V was trimmed by 3 bases and J by 8 bases, leaving 7 bases between them. This CDR3 contains 11 residues.

The J gene is TRBJ1-1, the V gene TRBV20-1; D is possibly TRBD1 (5 bases). CDR1 and CDR2 from the germline V gene are DFQATT and SNEGSKA (reference sequence). Trimming took off 2 bases at V and 6 bases at J, with 16 bases between the two ends. This CDR3 comprises 14 residues. The CDR3 bases are TGCAGTGCTAGATGGGGCTCCCGGGCCCCTGAAGCTTTCTTT. It encodes CSARWGSRAPEAFF.

Notes on this clonotype: At one boundary the junction diverges from the germline segment, which might be a read error. The rearrangement uses TRBV5-6 and TRBJ2-1, with 10 bases that match TRBD1. This CDR3 has 12 residues. CDR1 and CDR2 (germline): SGHDT, YYEEEE. CDR3 bases: TGTGCCAGCAGCTCCCCGGACAGGGGGGATGTCTTC. Protein sequence: CASSSPDRGDVF.

There are many counts of this clonotype. The chain is built from TRBV5-1 and TRBJ2-7, with D tentatively TRBD1 (6 bases). Trimming took off 1 base at V and 1 base at J, with 9 bases between the two ends. The CDR3 covers 14 residues. Per germline, CDR1 SGHRS and CDR2 YFSETQ. CDR3 DNA: TGCGCCAGCAGCTTGACAGGGTCGTCCTACGAGCAGTACTTC. Protein product: CASSLTGSSYEQYF.

This clonotype has more than one count but fewer than ten. This sequence joins TRBV24-1 and TRBJ2-2; the match to TRBD1 covers 12 bases. The germline V gene has CDR1 KGHDR and CDR2 SFDVKD. The CDR3 has 18 amino acids. The J segment lost 6 bases and the V segment lost 3 bases, leaving 10 bases of the junction unmatched. CDR3 sequence (DNA): TGTGCCACCAGTGATCATCCCCGGGACAGGGGGCGCTCCGGGGAGCTGTTTTTT. It codes for CATSDHPRDRGRSGELFF.

This clonotype was observed many times. The chain couples TRBV18 to TRBJ2-3; TRBD2 matches at 14 bases. In germline, CDR1 is KGHSH, CDR2 LQKENI. After removal of 4 bases from V and 4 bases from J, the junction contained 4 bases not matched to a gene. The CDR3 runs 16 residues. CDR3 residues: CASSLGLAGGPDTQYF. CDR3 coding DNA: TGTGCCAGCTCACTCGGACTAGCGGGAGGCCCAGATACGCAGTATTTT.

This clonotype was recorded a few times. V is TRBV10-3 and J is TRBJ1-1, with TRBD1 as a possible D gene (5 bases). CDR3 length: 13 amino acids. The V and J ends lost 2 bases and 7 bases respectively, with 11 bases between them. Germline loops: CDR1 ENHRY, CDR2 SYGVKD. CDR3 residues: CAISERTTHEAFF. CDR3 DNA: TGTGCCATCAGTGAGAGGACAACCCATGAAGCTTTCTTT.

In this sample, this clonotype turned up many times. The chain carries TRBV11-2 and TRBJ2-7; D gene uncertain. CDR1 is SGHAT and CDR2 is FQNNGV in the germline V gene. This CDR3 comprises 12 residues. V dropped 4 bases and J dropped 2 bases, with 6 bases sitting between them. CDR3 region: CASSYLTYEQYF. The CDR3 nucleotides are TGTGCCAGCAGCTACCTTACCTACGAGCAGTACTTC. Looking up the rest from reference TRBV11-2 and TRBJ2-7 gives the full variable domain: EAGVAQSPRYKIIEKRQSVAFWCNPISGHATLYWYQQILGQGPKLLIQFQNNGVVDDSQLPKDRFSAERLKGVDSTLKIQPAKLEDSAVYLCASSYLTYEQYFGPGTRLTVT.

There are a few counts of this clonotype. The V call is TRBV20-1, the J call TRBJ1-6, with 9 bases aligning to TRBD1. V shed 2 bases and J 1 base; nucleotides not matched to a gene: 6. Germline CDR1 is DFQATT and CDR2 is SNEGSKA (reference sequence). CDR3 size: 17 residues. CDR3 nucleotide sequence: TGCAGTGCTAGAAGGGACAGGGCCATATCCTATAATTCACCCCTCCACTTT. Protein sequence: CSARRDRAISYNSPLHF.

This clonotype occurred many times. V usage is TRBV12-3 or TRBV12-4 and J usage is TRBJ2-3; D unresolved. This CDR3 is built from 14 residues. V was cut by 5 bases and J by 0 bases, with 9 bases left in between. The CDR3 sequence: CASSPTGSTDTQYF. The DNA for the CDR3 is TGTGCCAGCAGTCCTACCGGGAGCACAGATACGCAGTATTTT.

Many counts were recorded for this clonotype. The gene calls are TRBV27 and TRBJ1-1; perhaps TRBD1 as D (6 bases). The CDR3 is 14 amino acids. The germline gives CDR1 MNHEY, CDR2 SMNVEV (reference sequence). The ends were cut back, 6 bases at V and 2 bases at J, with 13 bases in the middle. CDR3 loop: CASSHRVLNTEAFF. The CDR3, as DNA: TGTGCCAGCAGCCACAGGGTCCTTAACACTGAAGCTTTCTTT.

This clonotype was counted between two and nine times. The chain is built from TRBV7-2 and TRBJ1-4; 8 bases fit TRBD1. After removal of 5 bases from V and 7 bases from J, the junction contained 6 bases not matched to a gene. Germline CDR1 and CDR2: SGHTA and FQGNSA. The CDR3 is 14 residues long. The CDR3 sequence is CASSVDRGGEKLFF. The DNA of the CDR3 is TGTGCCAGCAGCGTAGACAGGGGCGGTGAAAAACTGTTTTTT. The whole variable domain, filled in from reference TRBV7-2 and TRBJ1-4, reads GAGVSQSPSNKVTEKGKDVELRCDPISGHTALYWYRQSLGQGLEFLIYFQGNSAPDKSGLPSDRFSAERTGGSVSTLTIQRTQQEDSAVYLCASSVDRGGEKLFFGSGTQLSVL.

Comment on this clonotype: The germline gene is not matched at one end of the junction; a read error may be the cause. The V gene is TRBV3-1, the J gene TRBJ2-5; 7 nucleotides agree with TRBD1. The germline CDR1 and CDR2 sequences are LGHDT and YNNKEL (reference sequence). This CDR3 region has 16 residues. CDR3: CASSQPTGAKQVTQYF. Here the CDR3 DNA reads TGTGCCAGCAGCCAACCAACAGGGGCGAAACAAGTGACCCAGTACTTC.

The sample holds many counts of this clonotype. The chain links TRBV27 to TRBJ2-7; perhaps TRBD2 as D (5 bases). The V end lost 5 bases, the J end lost 5 bases, and 13 bases lay between the germline ends. Germline CDR1 and CDR2: MNHEY and SMNVEV (reference sequence). The CDR3 totals 13 residues. As DNA, the CDR3 is TGTGCCAGCAGTCCGGGGTCGATGAACGAGCAGTACTTC. It specifies CASSPGSMNEQYF.

This clonotype has a handful of counts. V gene TRBV29-1 combines with J gene TRBJ2-3; 7 bases match TRBD2. Per germline, CDR1 SQVTM and CDR2 ANQGSEA. The CDR3 is 14 residues long. Trimming removed 6 bases from V and 3 bases from J; junction bases left unmatched: 9. In DNA, the CDR3 is TGCAGCGTGGGGGGGGAGCTTAGGACAGATACGCAGTATTTT. Its translation is CSVGGELRTDTQYF.

This clonotype was recorded at least ten times. The CDR3 sequence is CASGLVHGEQFF. The CDR3 DNA is TGTGCTAGTGGTTTGGTCCATGGTGAGCAGTTCTTC. V is TRBV12-5 and J is TRBJ2-1; D is unclear. The CDR3 consists of 12 residues. Trimming stripped 0 bases from V and 9 bases from J, with 6 bases between. In germline, CDR1 is LGHNT, CDR2 FRNRAP.

This clonotype was counted a few times. This chain connects TRBV21-1 to TRBJ2-7; no DNA check was done on the table's D call, TRBD1. TRBV21-1 is noted as a pseudogene. The CDR3 has 15 residues. The CDR3 loop reads CASSKAPGGCHEQYF. The CDR3 DNA reads TGTGCCAGCAGCAAAGCGCCCGGGGGTTGCCACGAGCAGTACTTC.